Listed here is a single TCR beta chain. These data come from a study of T cell responses to AZD1222 COVID-19 vaccine. This CDR3 has 13 amino acids. Germline V gives CDR1 LNHNV, CDR2 YYDKDF (reference sequence). V lost 3 bases to trimming and J lost 4 bases, with 10 bases between them. Repertoires were generated with immunoSEQ multiplex PCR, while TCRdb's copy carries only in-frame clones and drops some. This sample carries roughly 150,000 clones, about four fifths of them seen once, and the ten largest clones take roughly 3.9%. J is TRBJ2-7 and V is TRBV15; D not certain. The receptor's source is an adult in good health. The material sequenced was peripheral blood, taken on day 0 of AZD1222 vaccination. The CDR3 nucleotides are TGTGCCACCAGCAGCCAGACTGGGTACGAGCAGTACTTC. Its translation is CATSSQTGYEQYF.